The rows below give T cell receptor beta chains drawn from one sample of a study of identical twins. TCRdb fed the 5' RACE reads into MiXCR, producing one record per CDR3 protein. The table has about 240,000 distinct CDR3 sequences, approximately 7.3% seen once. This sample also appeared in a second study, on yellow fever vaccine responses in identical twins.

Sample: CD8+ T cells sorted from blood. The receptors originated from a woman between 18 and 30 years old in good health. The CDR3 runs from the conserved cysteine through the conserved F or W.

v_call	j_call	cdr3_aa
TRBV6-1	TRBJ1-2	CASSEATGTGNYGYTF
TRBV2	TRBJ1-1	CASSEQWGPYRGTEAFF
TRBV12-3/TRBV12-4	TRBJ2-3	CASSLATQGASTDTQYF
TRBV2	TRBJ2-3	CATIPTGSAERGTDTQYF
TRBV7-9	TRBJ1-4	CASSLVQGSYEKLFF
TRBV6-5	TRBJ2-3	CASSYTGTDTQYF
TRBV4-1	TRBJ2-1	CASSQGSIPSYNEQFF
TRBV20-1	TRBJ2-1	CSARSVWEQFF
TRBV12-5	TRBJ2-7	CASGSGQGAYEQYF
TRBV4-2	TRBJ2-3	CASSQSYGLATDTQYF
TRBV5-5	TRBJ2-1	CASSKHPAGGPDNEQFF
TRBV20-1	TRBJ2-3	CSASLTRSTDTQYF
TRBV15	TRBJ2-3	CATSRENRGAPTDTQYF
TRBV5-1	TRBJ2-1	CASSPRQGQNEQFF
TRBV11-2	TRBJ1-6	CASSLGGTFNSPLHF
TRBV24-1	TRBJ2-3	CATSDWTNTDTQYF
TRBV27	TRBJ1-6	CASSPSMNSPLHF
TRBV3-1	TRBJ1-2	CASSPMSGGTYGYTF
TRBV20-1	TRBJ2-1	CSAREWGALDNEQFF
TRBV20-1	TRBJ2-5	CSASPGLGWETQYF
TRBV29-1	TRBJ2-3	CSVSGTSGVPTDTQYF
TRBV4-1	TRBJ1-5	CASSLPIPGQGSNQPQHF
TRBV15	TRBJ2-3	CATSRELADTQYF
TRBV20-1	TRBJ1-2	CSARLLDSYGYTF
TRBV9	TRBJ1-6	CASSGGGPYSPLHF
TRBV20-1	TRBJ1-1	CSARRLANTEAFF
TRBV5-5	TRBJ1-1	CASSLDLTEAFF
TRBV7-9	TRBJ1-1	CAIGPNRSWDTEAFF